The 25 T cell receptor beta chains below all came from one sample that was sequenced in a study of blood T cell repertoires in COVID-19. Profiled with immunoSEQ multiplex PCR; TCRdb holds only in-frame clones, not every one. The sample gives roughly 190,000 clones, 70% to 85% of which show up once; roughly 5.2% is in the top ten. Sequenced: PBMCs or T cells enriched from blood (not recorded which). These receptors all come from a woman in her sixties or seventies with acute COVID-19.

This chain uses TRBV27 with TRBJ2-7, with 12 bases aligning to TRBD1. CDR3 length: 15 residues. J gave up 9 bases and V 3 bases, and 9 bases lay outside the gene matches. In germline, CDR1 is MNHEY, CDR2 SMNVEV (reference sequence). The CDR3 reads CASSFSGDRGRGQYF. The CDR3, as DNA: TGTGCCAGCAGTTTTAGCGGGGACAGGGGGCGGGGGCAGTACTTC.

CDR3: CASSLDQWTGTDTQYF. CDR3 nucleotides: TGTGCCAGCAGCTTAGACCAATGGACAGGCACAGATACGCAGTATTTT. The chain couples TRBV11-2 to TRBJ2-3; possibly TRBD1 for D (6 bases). Germline loops: CDR1 SGHAT, CDR2 FQNNGV. V was cut by 0 bases and J by 1 base, with 11 bases left in between. There are 16 residues in the CDR3. The whole variable domain, remainder taken from reference TRBV11-2 and TRBJ2-3, is EAGVAQSPRYKIIEKRQSVAFWCNPISGHATLYWYQQILGQGPKLLIQFQNNGVVDDSQLPKDRFSAERLKGVDSTLKIQPAKLEDSAVYLCASSLDQWTGTDTQYFGPGTRLTVL.

The chain uses TRBV6-6 and TRBJ2-1; TRBD2 might be the D (6 bases). V lost 7 bases and J 0 bases, leaving 13 bases between the germline ends. Germline V gene data show CDR1 as MNHNY and CDR2 as SVGAGI (reference sequence). This CDR3 comprises 15 residues. The CDR3 sequence: CASKGRNLSYNEQFF. The CDR3 DNA reads TGTGCCAGCAAGGGGAGGAACCTCTCCTACAATGAGCAGTTCTTC.

The chain has TRBV11-2 and TRBJ1-6; D is possibly TRBD1 (5 bases). V lost 1 base and J 6 bases, leaving 19 bases between the germline ends. Germline V CDR1 and CDR2: SGHAT, FQNNGV. The CDR3 consists of 18 residues. The CDR3 sequence is CASSLVPGGGDGNSPLHF. DNA for the CDR3: TGTGCCAGCAGCTTAGTCCCTGGTGGGGGGGACGGTAATTCACCCCTCCACTTT. Supplemented by reference TRBV11-2 and TRBJ1-6, the full variable domain reads EAGVAQSPRYKIIEKRQSVAFWCNPISGHATLYWYQQILGQGPKLLIQFQNNGVVDDSQLPKDRFSAERLKGVDSTLKIQPAKLEDSAVYLCASSLVPGGGDGNSPLHFGNGTRLTVT.

CDR3 sequence reads: CASSLSGGAWDTQYF. As DNA, the CDR3 is TGTGCCAGCAGCCTCAGCGGGGGGGCATGGGATACGCAGTATTTT. The V call is TRBV7-6, the J call TRBJ2-3; TRBD2 agrees at 10 bases. V lost 5 bases to trimming and J lost 6 bases; unmatched junction nucleotides: 8. The CDR3 covers 15 residues. Germline CDR1 reads SGHVS; CDR2 reads FNYEAQ.

The chain is built from TRBV6-1 and TRBJ2-4; possible D gene TRBD1, 5 bases. Germline V gene data show CDR1 as MNHNS and CDR2 as SASEGT. Trimming stripped 1 base from V and 9 bases from J, with 10 bases between. CDR3 length: 13 residues. The CDR3 coding sequence is TGTGCCAGCAGTGAAGGACGGCAGGGCATTCAGTACTTC. This translates into CASSEGRQGIQYF.

The chain employs TRBV2 and TRBJ2-5; D is perhaps TRBD2 (6 bases). This CDR3 is 16 amino acids long. Germline lookup yields CDR1 SNHLY and CDR2 FYNNEI. Trimming stripped 2 bases from V and 4 bases from J, with 17 bases between. The CDR3 loop reads CASSESVSLGGETQYF. The DNA for the CDR3 is TGTGCCAGCAGTGAATCCGTGTCATTGGGAGGAGAGACCCAGTACTTC.

This clone was seen a handful of times. The chain employs TRBV11-2 and TRBJ2-7, with D possibly matching TRBD2 (5 bases). V dropped 8 bases and J dropped 2 bases, with 13 bases sitting between them. The V gene's germline CDR1 is SGHAT and CDR2 FQNNGV. CDR3 size: 13 residues. The DNA for the CDR3 is TGTGCCAGCTTACGAGCCGGGACCTACGAGCAGTACTTC. This encodes CASLRAGTYEQYF. Looking up the rest from reference TRBV11-2 and TRBJ2-7 gives the full variable domain: EAGVAQSPRYKIIEKRQSVAFWCNPISGHATLYWYQQILGQGPKLLIQFQNNGVVDDSQLPKDRFSAERLKGVDSTLKIQPAKLEDSAVYLCASLRAGTYEQYFGPGTRLTVT.

The V and J genes are TRBV12-3 or TRBV12-4 and TRBJ1-2; no definite D call. There are 13 residues in the CDR3. V was shortened by 3 bases and J by 8 bases, with 13 bases between the two germline ends. CDR3 DNA: TGTGCCAGCAGTTTCGAAACCAGGAGGGGCTACACCTTC. This encodes CASSFETRRGYTF.

The V call is TRBV9, the J call TRBJ2-1, with TRBD2 identical over 8 bases. Germline lookup yields CDR1 SGDLS and CDR2 YYNGEE. Unmatched junction bases numbered 4, after V lost 0 bases and J lost 2 bases. The CDR3 is 16 amino acids. In nucleotides, the CDR3 is TGTGCCAGCAGCGTAGGGGCGGGGGGCACCTACAATGAGCAGTTCTTC. Translated: CASSVGAGGTYNEQFF.

Here the CDR3 DNA reads TGTGCCAGCTCACCATTACAGGGATTGGGCTATGGCTACACCTTC. It translates to CASSPLQGLGYGYTF. The rearrangement joins TRBV18 to TRBJ1-2; D is perhaps TRBD1 (6 bases). The CDR3 has 15 residues. The V end lost 2 bases, the J end lost 4 bases, and 14 bases lay between the germline ends. The germline V gene encodes CDR1 KGHSH and CDR2 LQKENI.

By share, this clone ranks as medium-sized. The rearrangement joins TRBV2 to TRBJ1-6; D is unclear. Germline CDR1 SNHLY, CDR2 FYNNEI. The CDR3 contains 15 residues. The germline V and J ends were trimmed by 5 bases and 2 bases, with 10 bases remaining between them. In DNA, the CDR3 is TGTGCCAGCAGTCGGGAGGGTGCCTATAATTCACCCCTCCACTTT. This encodes CASSREGAYNSPLHF. Based on the CDR3 plus reference TRBV2 and TRBJ1-6, the full variable domain is EPEVTQTPSHQVTQMGQEVILRCVPISNHLYFYWYRQILGQKVEFLVSFYNNEISEKSEIFDDQFSVERPDGSNFTLKIRSTKLEDSAMYFCASSREGAYNSPLHFGNGTRLTVT.

The genes are TRBV9 and TRBJ2-4; tentative D call: TRBD2 (6 bases). Germline CDR1 SGDLS, CDR2 YYNGEE. The V end lost 2 bases, the J end lost 0 bases, and 21 bases lay between the germline ends. The length of the CDR3 is 19 residues. CDR3 bases: TGTGCCAGCAGCGTGGGGCAGGCGGGAAACCCTTTAGCCAAAAACATTCAGTACTTC. Translating it yields CASSVGQAGNPLAKNIQYF. Together with reference TRBV9 and TRBJ2-4, the CDR3 gives the full variable domain: DSGVTQTPKHLITATGQRVTLRCSPRSGDLSVYWYQQSLDQGLQFLIQYYNGEERAKGNILERFSAQQFPDLHSELNLSSLELGDSALYFCASSVGQAGNPLAKNIQYFGAGTRLSVL.

This chain joins TRBV12-3 or TRBV12-4 and TRBJ1-5; tentative D call: TRBD1 (5 bases). The CDR3 length is 12 residues. Trimming took 6 bases from V and 5 from J, leaving 8 bases between them. The CDR3 region is CASSRQYQPQHF. The CDR3 bases are TGTGCCAGCAGCCGACAGTATCAGCCCCAGCATTTT.

This clone was counted a few times. The V and J genes are TRBV11-3 and TRBJ2-7; TRBD2 agrees at 7 bases. The germline CDR1 and CDR2 sequences are SGHNT and YENEEA. The CDR3 totals 15 residues. Unmatched junction bases numbered 11, after V lost 5 bases and J lost 4 bases. As DNA, the CDR3 is TGTGCCAGCAGCGTCGGGTCTAGCGGAGCTTACGAGCAGTACTTC. It translates to CASSVGSSGAYEQYF.

The CDR3 here is CASSSKLAQEPTDTQYF. The CDR3 DNA reads as TGTGCCAGCAGCTCCAAATTAGCGCAAGAGCCCACAGATACGCAGTATTTT. The chain couples TRBV7-6 to TRBJ2-3; a weak D match, TRBD2 (5 bases). The V end lost 4 bases, the J end lost 2 bases, and 19 bases lay between the germline ends. This CDR3 is 17 amino acids long. The germline V gene encodes CDR1 SGHVS and CDR2 FNYEAQ. Supplemented by reference TRBV7-6 and TRBJ2-3, the full variable domain reads GAGVSQSPRYKVTKRGQDVALRCDPISGHVSLYWYRQALGQGPEFLTYFNYEAQQDKSGLPNDRFSAERPEGSISTLTIQRTEQRDSAMYRCASSSKLAQEPTDTQYFGPGTRLTVL.

V usage is TRBV3-1 (or the pseudogene TRBV3-2) and J usage is TRBJ1-1, with 7 bases lining up with TRBD1. The J segment lost 3 bases and the V segment lost 4 bases, leaving 5 bases of the junction unmatched. CDR1 and CDR2 (germline): LGHDT, YNNKEL (reference sequence). This CDR3 spans 14 amino acids. The CDR3 DNA reads as TGTGCCAGCAGCCCTACAGGGGCGGACACTGAAGCTTTCTTT. It yields the protein CASSPTGADTEAFF.

The V call is TRBV21-1, the J call TRBJ2-3; TRBD1 is the table's D call and was not checked against the DNA. TRBV21-1 is designated a pseudogene. The CDR3 runs to 15 residues. CDR3 DNA sequence: TGTGCCAGCAGCAAGGACATACCTTGCACAGATACGCAGTATTTT. Protein: CASSKDIPCTDTQYF.

The chain is built from TRBV30 and TRBJ2-1; 10 bases match TRBD1. Germline V gene data show CDR1 as GTSNPN and CDR2 as SVGIG (reference sequence). The CDR3 contains 15 residues. V was pared by 6 bases and J by 6 bases, with 11 bases of the junction left unmatched. The CDR3 reads CACIGGTGVSNEQFF. CDR3 in DNA: TGTGCCTGTATAGGAGGGACAGGGGTCTCCAATGAGCAGTTCTTC.

This clone was detected once. The rearrangement joins TRBV11-2 to TRBJ2-7, with D possibly TRBD2 on 6 matching bases. This CDR3 region has 14 residues. Germline V gives CDR1 SGHAT, CDR2 FQNNGV. Trimming took off 0 bases at V and 5 bases at J, with 11 bases between the two ends. CDR3 amino acids: CASSLDWDLDEQYF. CDR3 sequence (DNA): TGTGCCAGCAGCTTAGATTGGGACTTGGACGAGCAGTACTTC.

This chain uses TRBV27 with TRBJ1-4; D perhaps matches TRBD1 (6 bases). Germline CDR1 and CDR2: MNHEY and SMNVEV (reference sequence). This CDR3 has 16 amino acids. With 6 bases removed from V and 7 bases from J, the gap between germline ends came to 21 bases. CDR3 coding DNA: TGTGCCAGCAGGCCCCGGGACCTCATCAGGGGTGAAAAACTGTTTTTT. Amino acid sequence: CASRPRDLIRGEKLFF.

J is TRBJ2-3 and V is TRBV29-1; the match to TRBD2 covers 13 bases. This CDR3 region has 14 residues. V dropped 7 bases and J dropped 6; count of bases not matched to a gene: 7. The germline CDR1 and CDR2 sequences are SQVTM and ANQGSEA. The CDR3: CSGTGLAGMDTQYF. The CDR3 DNA reads as TGCAGCGGAACGGGACTAGCGGGAATGGATACGCAGTATTTT.

This sequence joins TRBV5-1 and TRBJ1-6, with D hard to call. V was pared by 1 base and J by 0 bases, with 5 bases between. This CDR3 region has 15 residues. CDR1 and CDR2 from the germline V gene are SGHRS and YFSETQ. The CDR3 loop reads CASSLQISYNSPLHF. The CDR3 nucleotides are TGCGCCAGCAGCTTGCAGATCTCCTATAATTCACCCCTCCACTTT.

The chain carries TRBV4-3 and TRBJ1-2; no reliable D call. The V gene's germline CDR1 is LGHNA and CDR2 YSLEER. V gave up 1 base and J gave up 3 bases, with 18 bases separating them. The CDR3 has 17 residues. The CDR3 sequence: CASSQVRPGRIYYGYTF. The CDR3, as DNA: TGCGCCAGCAGCCAAGTTCGTCCCGGCAGGATCTACTATGGCTACACCTTC.

The genes are TRBV5-1 and TRBJ2-7; a possible D gene is TRBD2 (5 bases). The V gene's germline CDR1 is SGHRS and CDR2 YFSETQ. This CDR3 contains 14 residues. Trimming removed 2 bases from V and 1 base from J, with 10 bases in between. CDR3 amino acids: CASSFTRESYEQYF. The CDR3 DNA reads TGCGCCAGCAGCTTCACTCGGGAATCCTACGAGCAGTACTTC.